This T cell receptor beta chain emerged from a study of CD8 T cells in Susac syndrome. The RNA input was about 0.5 to 1 ug, and it was reverse transcribed with random hexamers. An immunoSEQ multiplex PCR amplified TCR beta CDR3 over 54 Vbeta and 13 Jbeta. TCRdb analysed the immunoSEQ multiplex PCR reads with MiXCR anew, one entry per CDR3 protein. The data show approximately 76,000 distinct CDR3 sequences, with less than 95% seen just once and 0.35% to 0.5% held by the top ten. Negative isolation was used for CD8+ and CD4+ T cells, and FACS enrichment was applied to TEMRA cells. V was trimmed by 3 bases and J by 3 bases, leaving 9 bases between them. CDR3 size: 13 residues. The germline CDR1 and CDR2 sequences are LGHDT and YNNKEL (reference sequence).

This receptor was taken from a human donor with multiple sclerosis. Sequencing used CD8+ T cells from PBMCs. The chain joins TRBV3-1 to TRBJ2-7, with unresolved D. CDR3 amino acids: CASSHGRDYEQYF. The CDR3 DNA sequence: TGTGCCAGCAGCCACGGTCGTGACTACGAGCAGTACTTC.